This TCR beta chain stems from a study of regulatory T cells in long-lasting Graves disease. There are 18 residues in the CDR3. CDR1 and CDR2 (germline): SNHLY, FYNNEI. V lost 4 bases, J lost 2 bases, and 18 bases lay in between. A remark on this clonotype: Its antigen is not known.

Building of the TCR beta libraries involved iRepertoire HTBI primers and Arm-PCR of CDR3 regions. TCRdb redid the calling of the multiplex PCR reads with MiXCR, one entry per CDR3 protein. The profile covers about 500,000 distinct CDR3 sequences, with 15% to 20% appearing a single time and 12% taken by the ten largest. Stated time point: newly diagnosed GD, antithyroid drugs for less than 3 months. Extracted PBMC RNA gave rise to the TCR library. Staff took around 9 milliliters of peripheral blood and put it into EDTA tubes. Points from the study as a whole: Accuracy may have been reduced by the small sample size.

These data were also reused for a study on T cells in Graves' hyperthyroidism and ophthalmopathy. That source reports: HTBI primers were the set used in a first-round RT-PCR of the TCR CDR3.

The origin of this receptor is a man in his forties or fifties with Graves disease. This chain joins TRBV2 and TRBJ2-6; the D gene is possibly TRBD2 (6 bases). The sequencing used peripheral blood mononuclear cells (PBMCs), collected at new diagnosis, from a patient treated with antithyroid drugs. CDR3 protein: CASSGMGGEPTGANVLTF. In DNA form, the CDR3 reads TGTGCCAGCAGTGGAATGGGCGGGGAGCCTACTGGGGCCAACGTCCTGACTTTC.